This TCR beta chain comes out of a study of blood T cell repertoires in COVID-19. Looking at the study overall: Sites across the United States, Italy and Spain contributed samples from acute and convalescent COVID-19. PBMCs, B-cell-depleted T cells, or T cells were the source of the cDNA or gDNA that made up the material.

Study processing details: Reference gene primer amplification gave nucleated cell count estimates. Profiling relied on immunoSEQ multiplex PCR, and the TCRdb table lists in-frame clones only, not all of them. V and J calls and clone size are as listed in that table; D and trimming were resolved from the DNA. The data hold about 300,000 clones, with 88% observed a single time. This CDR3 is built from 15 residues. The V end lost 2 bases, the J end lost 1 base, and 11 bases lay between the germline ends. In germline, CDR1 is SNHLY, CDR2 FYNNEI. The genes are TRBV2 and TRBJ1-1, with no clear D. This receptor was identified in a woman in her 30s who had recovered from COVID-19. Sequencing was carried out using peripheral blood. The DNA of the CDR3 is TGTGCCAGCAGTGAAACGCCCCGGGGGAACACTGAAGCTTTCTTT. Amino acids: CASSETPRGNTEAFF. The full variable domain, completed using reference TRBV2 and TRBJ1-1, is EPEVTQTPSHQVTQMGQEVILRCVPISNHLYFYWYRQILGQKVEFLVSFYNNEISEKSEIFDDQFSVERPDGSNFTLKIRSTKLEDSAMYFCASSETPRGNTEAFFGQGTRLTVV.